These T cell receptor beta chains were read from a single sample in a study of OX40 agonist ivuxolimab in advanced cancers. Libraries were prepared by immunoSEQ multiplex PCR; TCRdb keeps only in-frame clonotypes and omits some of them. Among tens of thousands of clones, around 90% were seen once, and the ten largest hold less than 0.35%. This specimen consisted of CD4+ or CD8+ T cells sorted from blood, obtained in a trial of the OX40 agonist ivuxolimab. These TCRs come from an adult with an advanced solid tumor such as melanoma, head and neck, liver or kidney cancer. Both conserved end residues are part of each CDR3. A D gene is named only where the DNA matches it firmly. A row's size may be missing; if present it is once, few, many or a size class.

- - TRBJ1-2 TRBV30 TGTGCCTGGAGTGGGACAGCGACTAACTATGGCTACACCTTC CAWSGTATNYGYTF
once - TRBJ1-2 TRBV15 TGTGCCACCAGCAGAGATCGGGGGGGACACTATGGCTACACCTTC CATSRDRGGHYGYTF
- - TRBJ1-5 TRBV19 TGTGCCAGTAGTATTCCCACCACGAGCCCCCAGCATTTT CASSIPTTSPQHF
- - TRBJ2-3 TRBV14 TGTGCCAGCAGCCGGACATCGAGCACAGATACGCAGTATTTT CASSRTSSTDTQYF
- - TRBJ1-5 TRBV21-1 TGTGCCAGCAGACAGAGGGAAGAGCATTTT CASRQREEHF
- TRBD2 TRBJ2-3 TRBV5-1 TGCGCCAGCAGCCCGGGGGGGCCGATAAATACGCAGTATTTT CASSPGGPINTQYF
- - TRBJ1-1 TRBV15 TGTGCCACCAGCCCCCTAGGCGGCTTGAACACTGAAGCTTTCTTT CATSPLGGLNTEAFF
- - TRBJ2-3 TRBV10-1 TGCGCCAGCAGTGAGTCAATGGCTCAGGGTTGGGATACGCAGTATTTT CASSESMAQGWDTQYF
- - TRBJ1-3 TRBV18 TGTGCCAGCTCACCACCGAACAGTAGCAAGCGCACCATATATTTT CASSPPNSSKRTIYF
- TRBD2 TRBJ2-7 TRBV6-6 TGTGCCAGCGAGACTAGCGGGGACTACGAGCAGTACTTC CASETSGDYEQYF
once TRBD1 TRBJ1-4 TRBV28 TGTGCCAGCAGGGGCGGGACAGGTGAAAAACTGTTTTTT CASRGGTGEKLFF
- - TRBJ1-4 TRBV6-1 TGTGCCAGCAGTGAGTCGAGGGGGGCAGGTGAAAAACTGTTTTTT CASSESRGAGEKLFF
- - TRBJ1-5 TRBV2 TGTGCCAGCAAAATGGGAACACGGGACAATCAGCCCCAGCATTTT CASKMGTRDNQPQHF
- TRBD2 TRBJ2-7 TRBV6-1 TGTGCCAGCAGTGGGACTAGCGGTTACGAGCAGTACTTC CASSGTSGYEQYF
- - TRBJ1-5 TRBV5-8 TGTGCCAGCAGCTTCCTCAATCAGCCCCAGCATTTT CASSFLNQPQHF
- - TRBJ1-2 TRBV6-5 TGTGCCAGCAGTTACTCAGCAGGGCAGGGCTATGGCTACACCTTC CASSYSAGQGYGYTF